The 7 T cell receptor beta chains in this list originate from one sample, sequenced in a study of shared clonotypes between healthy human individuals. Positively selected for CCR7, the CD45RO-negative cells used as naive CD8 cells excluded terminally differentiated effector memory CD45RA+ cells. Clones were sequenced by immunoSEQ multiplex PCR, and TCRdb holds only the in-frame ones, with some missing. Of roughly 2.1 million clones listed, 90% to 95% are singletons. Sequencing was carried out using naive CD8+ T cells from PBMCs. The receptors were gathered from a young man in good health. Some clones in this sample may be carry-over from other donors' samples.

As regards this clone: Additional DNA sequences in this sample encode the identical CDR3. The chain has TRBV30 and TRBJ2-7; D ambiguous. The CDR3 is made up of 11 amino acids. Germline assignment: CDR1 GTSNPN and CDR2 SVGIG (reference sequence). V shed 2 bases and J shed 6 bases, with 8 bases lying between them. The DNA for the CDR3 is TGTGCCTGGAGTCTTTCCGCCGAGCAGTACTTC. This codes for CAWSLSAEQYF.

CDR3 amino acids: CASSLSTSGSNEQYF. CDR3 coding DNA: TGTGCCAGCAGTTTAAGTACTAGCGGGAGTAACGAGCAGTACTTC. J is TRBJ2-7 and V is TRBV28; TRBD2 agrees at 11 bases. CDR3 length: 15 amino acids. CDR1 and CDR2 from the germline V gene are MDHEN and SYDVKM. J gave up 5 bases and V 2 bases, and 5 bases lay outside the gene matches.

Here the CDR3 DNA reads TGTGCCAGCAGTGAAGCCCCGGGCCCTCCTAATGAAAAACTGTTTTTT. Protein product: CASSEAPGPPNEKLFF. This rearrangement joins TRBV2 to TRBJ1-4, with D uncertain. The germline gives CDR1 SNHLY, CDR2 FYNNEI. Trimming took 0 bases from V and 3 from J, leaving 11 bases between them. The CDR3 loop spans 16 amino acids. Filled out from reference TRBV2 and TRBJ1-4, the complete variable domain reads EPEVTQTPSHQVTQMGQEVILRCVPISNHLYFYWYRQILGQKVEFLVSFYNNEISEKSEIFDDQFSVERPDGSNFTLKIRSTKLEDSAMYFCASSEAPGPPNEKLFFGSGTQLSVL.

The V and J genes are TRBV7-6 and TRBJ1-1; perhaps TRBD1 as D (5 bases). The germline V and J ends were trimmed by 1 base and 1 base, with 10 bases remaining between them. Germline-derived CDR1 and CDR2 are SGHVS and FNYEAQ. The CDR3 sequence is 15 residues long. CDR3 nucleotide sequence: TGTGCCAGCAGCTTAGGCCAGGGATGGAACACTGAAGCTTTCTTT. Translation gives CASSLGQGWNTEAFF.

Comment on this clone: The same CDR3 is also encoded by other DNA sequences in this sample. The CDR3 loop reads CASTLSSYEQYF. The CDR3 DNA follows: TGTGCCAGCACTCTTAGCTCCTACGAGCAGTACTTC. The J gene is TRBJ2-7, the V gene TRBV28; D remains ambiguous. This CDR3 region has 12 residues. V gave up 7 bases and J gave up 0 bases, with 7 bases separating them. Germline CDR1 MDHEN, CDR2 SYDVKM. The full variable domain, its missing parts supplied by reference TRBV28 and TRBJ2-7, is DVKVTQSSRYLVKRTGEKVFLECVQDMDHENMFWYRQDPGLGLRLIYFSYDVKMKEKGDIPEGYSVSREKKERFSLILESASTNQTSMYLCASTLSSYEQYFGPGTRLTVT.

V is TRBV7-9 and J is TRBJ2-7; D could derive from TRBD1 or TRBD2 (5 bases each). V was trimmed by 5 bases and J by 4 bases, leaving 18 bases between them. Looked up from germline, CDR1 is SEHNR and CDR2 is FQNEAQ (reference sequence). The CDR3 is 15 residues long. Here the CDR3 reads CASSGPGRIPYEQYF. CDR3 nucleotides: TGTGCCAGCAGCGGACCGGGACGGATCCCGTACGAGCAGTACTTC.

V and J are TRBV11-2 and TRBJ2-7; D possibly corresponds to TRBD2 (7 bases). Trimming left V 7 bases short and J 0 bases short, with 13 bases between. Germline V gene lookup returns CDR1 SGHAT and CDR2 FQNNGV. The CDR3 spans 14 residues. The CDR3 DNA follows: TGTGCCAGCACCCCGGGGGGCTTCTCCTACGAGCAGTACTTC. Protein sequence: CASTPGGFSYEQYF.